The 12 T cell receptor beta chains reported below all come from one sample, sequenced in a study of shared clonotypes between healthy human individuals. Measured with immunoSEQ multiplex PCR; TCRdb has only the in-frame clones, and not every one. There are about 1 million clones in the sample; more than 60% occur only once, and around 1.4% lies in the top ten. The specimen sequenced was memory CD4+ T cells sorted from blood. The subset denotes: CD45RA-negative fraction. All receptors derive from a man aged 18 to 29 in good health.

Concerning this clone itself: The sample has other DNA sequences that encode this CDR3 too. The rearrangement links TRBV6-5 to TRBJ1-2, with D unclear. The V gene lost 6 bases and the J gene lost 4 bases, with 6 bases spanning the gap. CDR3 length equals 11 residues. Germline V gene lookup returns CDR1 MNHEY and CDR2 SVGAGI. The CDR3 here is CASSSSYGYTF. CDR3 DNA sequence: TGTGCCAGCAGCTCAAGCTATGGCTACACCTTC.

This clone was seen a handful of times. The chain is built from TRBV5-1 and TRBJ2-5; D remains ambiguous. Deletions cut 5 bases from V and 2 bases from J, with 10 bases between. The CDR3 is 13 amino acids. Germline V CDR1 and CDR2: SGHRS, YFSETQ. The CDR3 DNA follows: TGCGCCAGCAGTCTATACCCACAAGAGACCCAGTACTTC. It encodes CASSLYPQETQYF.

CDR3 in DNA: TGTGCCAGCAGCCGGACTGGCTCCTACGAGCAGTACTTC. Its protein product is CASSRTGSYEQYF. V and J are TRBV7-6 and TRBJ2-7; perhaps TRBD2 as D (5 bases). Germline-derived CDR1 and CDR2 are SGHVS and FNYEAQ. This CDR3 is 13 amino acids long. The germline V and J ends were trimmed by 5 bases and 0 bases, with 8 bases remaining between them.

The chain uses TRBV11-2 and TRBJ2-1; D is possibly TRBD2 (7 bases). Germline loops: CDR1 SGHAT, CDR2 FQNNGV. V dropped 0 bases and J dropped 2 bases, with 11 bases sitting between them. The CDR3 sequence is 16 residues long. In DNA, the CDR3 is TGTGCCAGCAGCTTAGAGGGGCGGGGGCCCTACAATGAGCAGTTCTTC. This sequence encodes CASSLEGRGPYNEQFF.

This clone was recorded at least ten times. This chain uses TRBV28 with TRBJ1-5; maybe TRBD1 (5 bases). The CDR3 runs 14 residues. V gave up 5 bases and J gave up 4 bases, with 12 bases separating them. Germline V lookup: CDR1 MDHEN, CDR2 SYDVKM. CDR3 DNA: TGTGCCAGCAGTCCCGAGACAGATAATCAGCCCCAGCATTTT. Translating gives CASSPETDNQPQHF.

This chain connects TRBV7-2 to TRBJ2-7, with TRBD2 matching 11 bases. With V trimmed by 5 bases and J by 4 bases, 7 bases remained unmatched. Germline V gene data show CDR1 as SGHTA and CDR2 as FQGNSA. The CDR3 contains 15 residues. DNA for the CDR3: TGTGCCAGCAGCCTCCAGGGACTAGCGGTGTACGAGCAGTACTTC. It yields the protein CASSLQGLAVYEQYF. Filled out from reference TRBV7-2 and TRBJ2-7, the complete variable domain reads GAGVSQSPSNKVTEKGKDVELRCDPISGHTALYWYRQSLGQGLEFLIYFQGNSAPDKSGLPSDRFSAERTGGSVSTLTIQRTQQEDSAVYLCASSLQGLAVYEQYFGPGTRLTVT.

The chain carries TRBV5-4 and TRBJ2-1, with a possible D match to TRBD2 (6 bases). CDR3 length: 15 residues. Deletions cut 0 bases from V and 4 bases from J, with 11 bases between. Germline CDR1 SGHNT, CDR2 YYREEE (reference sequence). In DNA form, the CDR3 reads TGTGCCAGCAGCTTGGATGCGGAGGGGTACAATGAGCAGTTCTTC. Its translation: CASSLDAEGYNEQFF.

V usage is TRBV28 and J usage is TRBJ1-1; D possibly corresponds to TRBD1 (6 bases). The germline gives CDR1 MDHEN, CDR2 SYDVKM. Trimming shortened V by 1 base and J by 1 base, and 22 bases separated the two germline ends. The CDR3 runs 19 residues. CDR3 in amino acids: CASSLFAVGAGRQNTEAFF. DNA of the CDR3: TGTGCCAGCAGTTTATTCGCGGTGGGGGCAGGGCGCCAGAACACTGAAGCTTTCTTT.

This chain uses TRBV6-1 with TRBJ2-7; 10 bases line up with TRBD2. V shed 0 bases, J shed 6 bases, and the junction held 5 bases outside the gene matches. This CDR3 is built from 15 residues. Germline CDR1 and CDR2: MNHNS and SASEGT. The CDR3 loop reads CASSEAAAGGREQYF. Written as DNA, the CDR3 is TGTGCCAGCAGTGAAGCCGCAGCGGGGGGGCGCGAGCAGTACTTC.

This clone turned up a few times. Other DNA sequences in the same sample also yield this CDR3. The chain joins TRBV28 to TRBJ1-1, with D uncertain. The CDR3 consists of 14 residues. CDR1 and CDR2 from the germline V gene are MDHEN and SYDVKM. The V gene lost 3 bases and the J gene lost 2 bases, with 10 bases spanning the gap. CDR3 protein: CASSLIRANTEAFF. The CDR3, as DNA: TGTGCCAGCAGTTTGATCCGGGCTAACACTGAAGCTTTCTTT.

V and J are TRBV21-1 and TRBJ2-3; the table's D call of TRBD2 was not tested on the DNA. TRBV21-1 is a recognized pseudogene. This CDR3 is built from 15 residues. In nucleotides, the CDR3 is TGTGCCAGCAGCAAAGTGCGGGTTAGCACAGATACGCAGTATTTT. Residues: CASSKVRVSTDTQYF.

This clone came up a few times. The sample carries other DNA sequences with the same CDR3. The chain carries TRBV19 and TRBJ2-2; possibly TRBD1 or TRBD2 for D (6 bases each). The CDR3 is 13 amino acids. CDR1 is LNHDA, CDR2 SQIVND, per germline (reference sequence). V lost 6 bases, J lost 5 bases, and 10 bases lay in between. The chain's CDR3 is CASRQGGTGELFF. CDR3 bases: TGTGCCAGTAGGCAAGGGGGGACCGGGGAGCTGTTTTTT.